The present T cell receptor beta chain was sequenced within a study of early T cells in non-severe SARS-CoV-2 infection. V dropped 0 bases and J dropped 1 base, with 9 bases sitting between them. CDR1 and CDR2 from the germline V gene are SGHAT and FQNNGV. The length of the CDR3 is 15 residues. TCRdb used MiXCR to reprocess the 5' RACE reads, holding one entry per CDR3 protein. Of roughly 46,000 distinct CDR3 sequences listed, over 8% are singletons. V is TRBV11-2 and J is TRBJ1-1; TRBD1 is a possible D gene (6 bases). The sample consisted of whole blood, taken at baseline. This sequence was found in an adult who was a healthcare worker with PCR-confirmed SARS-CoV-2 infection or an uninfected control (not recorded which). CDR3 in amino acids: CASSLERTANTEAFF. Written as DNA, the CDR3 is TGTGCCAGCAGCTTAGAACGGACAGCGAACACTGAAGCTTTCTTT. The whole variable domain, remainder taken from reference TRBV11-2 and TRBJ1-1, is EAGVAQSPRYKIIEKRQSVAFWCNPISGHATLYWYQQILGQGPKLLIQFQNNGVVDDSQLPKDRFSAERLKGVDSTLKIQPAKLEDSAVYLCASSLERTANTEAFFGQGTRLTVV.